Described below is a single T cell receptor (beta chain) sequence and its context. What it recognizes is unknown. These data belong to a study of T cell responses to AZD1222 COVID-19 vaccine. Study-level results: Of the AZD1222 recipients, only 5 to 7 were seropositive at baseline. Every sample of the repertoires postdated the peak T cell response. Rises in breadth and depth of Spike-specific TCRs came after two AZD1222 doses. Donors skewed white British and female; clonal diversity was possibly underestimated.

Germline lookup yields CDR1 LGHDT and CDR2 YNNKEL (reference sequence). The CDR3 totals 12 residues. Trimming pared 4 bases from V and 5 bases from J, leaving 8 bases between. Here immunoSEQ multiplex PCR was the method, and the copy in TCRdb shows in-frame clones only, minus some. The sample comprises tens of thousands of clones, 88% of which are singletons, and around 19% rests with the top ten. The TCR was taken from an adult in good health. The starting material was peripheral blood, obtained on day 0 of AZD1222 vaccination. The rearrangement links TRBV3-1 (or the pseudogene TRBV3-2) to TRBJ2-5; D not resolved. DNA for the CDR3: TGTGCCAGCAGCCCGGATCCCGAGACCCAGTACTTC. Residues: CASSPDPETQYF.